This T cell receptor beta chain was captured in a study of shared clonotypes between healthy human individuals. Naive CD8 isolation took CD45RO-negative cells positively selected for CCR7 and excluded terminally differentiated effector memory CD45RA+ cells. Here immunoSEQ multiplex PCR was the method, and the copy in TCRdb shows in-frame clones only, minus some. The repertoire consists of 660,000 or so clones, with approximately 96% occurring once and the leading ten covering roughly 0.12%. The germline V gene has CDR1 MNHEY and CDR2 SVGAGI. The CDR3 sequence is 15 residues long. V trimming: 5 bases; J trimming: 6 bases; junction bases outside the gene matches: 10. Whole-study findings and limits: Rarefaction gave evidence that sorted-subset sequencing remained incomplete despite large depth. Sampling included only blood; tissue repertoires likely differ. The low donor count limited represented genetic and exposure-history diversity.

Points on this clone: The antigen remains undetermined.

The specimen was naive CD8+ T cells sorted from blood. The clonotype originates from a woman in her 30s in good health. The chain links TRBV6-5 to TRBJ1-5; 7 bases match TRBD1. CDR3 nucleotides: TGTGCCAGCAGTAAAGACAGGGATCTTATTCAGCCCCAGCATTTT. Translated: CASSKDRDLIQPQHF.